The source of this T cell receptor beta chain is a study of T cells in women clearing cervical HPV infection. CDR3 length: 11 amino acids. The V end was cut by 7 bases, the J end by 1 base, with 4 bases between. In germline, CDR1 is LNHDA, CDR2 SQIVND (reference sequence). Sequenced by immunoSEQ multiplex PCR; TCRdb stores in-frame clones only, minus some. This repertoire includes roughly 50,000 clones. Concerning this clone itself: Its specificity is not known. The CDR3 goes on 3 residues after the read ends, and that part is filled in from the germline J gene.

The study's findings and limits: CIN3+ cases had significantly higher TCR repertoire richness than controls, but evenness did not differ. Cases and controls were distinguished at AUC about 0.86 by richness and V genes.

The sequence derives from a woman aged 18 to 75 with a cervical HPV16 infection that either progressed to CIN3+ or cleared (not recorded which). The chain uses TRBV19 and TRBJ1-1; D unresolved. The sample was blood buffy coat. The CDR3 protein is CASTSNTEAFF. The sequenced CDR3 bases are TGTGCCAGTACTTCGAACACTGAA.